These 24 T cell receptor beta chains were sequenced from one sample in a study of blood T cell repertoires in COVID-19. The repertoire was sequenced with immunoSEQ multiplex PCR; TCRdb's copy has only in-frame clones and lacks some. The table lists approximately 45,000 clones, about nine tenths of them singletons, with just over 5% in the top ten. The sequencing input was peripheral blood. These receptor sequences come from a man between 65 and 85 years old with acute or convalescent COVID-19.

This CDR3 is CASSRSMVSQQFF. In nucleotides, the CDR3 is TGTGCCAGCAGCCGGAGTATGGTGAGCCAGCAGTTCTTC. The chain employs TRBV7-2 and TRBJ2-1; D remains ambiguous. The CDR3 has 13 residues. The V end was cut by 5 bases, the J end by 11 bases, with 16 bases between. Germline loops: CDR1 SGHTA, CDR2 FQGNSA.

The J gene is TRBJ1-3, the V gene TRBV13, with D possibly being TRBD1 (6 bases). Trimming left V 4 bases short and J 1 base short, with 8 bases between. Per the germline V gene, CDR1 is PRHDT and CDR2 is FYEKMQ (reference sequence). This CDR3 comprises 14 residues. The CDR3, as DNA: TGTGCCAGCAGCTCACAGGGTTCTGGAAACACCATATATTTT. Translated: CASSSQGSGNTIYF.

This chain uses TRBV5-6 with TRBJ1-1, with TRBD1 as a possible D gene (5 bases). Per the germline V gene, CDR1 is SGHDT and CDR2 is YYEEEE. V gave up 2 bases and J gave up 1 base, with 6 bases separating them. CDR3 size: 13 residues. This CDR3 reads CASSFDRNTEAFF. The DNA for the CDR3 is TGTGCCAGCAGCTTCGACAGGAACACTGAAGCTTTCTTT.

The J gene is TRBJ2-7, the V gene TRBV1; TRBD2 is taken as the D call from the table, unchecked against the DNA. TRBV1 constitutes a pseudogene. The CDR3 spans 14 residues. As DNA, the CDR3 is TGCACCAGCAGCCAGGGGGGGCGGGCCTACGAGCAGTACTTC. Translating it yields CTSSQGGRAYEQYF.

This clone was recorded a few times. J is TRBJ1-2 and V is TRBV9, with D possibly TRBD1 on 6 matching bases. The CDR3 loop spans 14 amino acids. Trimming pared 4 bases from V and 6 bases from J, leaving 16 bases between. CDR1 and CDR2 from the germline V gene are SGDLS and YYNGEE. The CDR3 loop is CASSPHTGINGYTF. CDR3 nucleotide sequence: TGTGCCAGCAGCCCACATACAGGGATCAATGGCTACACCTTC.

The V and J genes are TRBV28 and TRBJ1-2; D unresolved. CDR1 and CDR2 (germline): MDHEN, SYDVKM. The CDR3 is 15 amino acids. Trimming stripped 6 bases from V and 1 base from J, with 15 bases between. The CDR3 DNA follows: TGTGCCAGCAGGGCTAGGAGGGTGGTTAACTATGGCTACACCTTC. Translation gives CASRARRVVNYGYTF.

This chain links TRBV10-2 with TRBJ1-2, with a possible D match to TRBD1 (5 bases). Deletions cut 7 bases from V and 5 bases from J, with 17 bases between. Per germline, CDR1 WSHSY and CDR2 SAAADI. CDR3 length: 14 amino acids. The CDR3 reads CASTPSRGKYGYTF. The CDR3 DNA follows: TGCGCCAGCACACCCTCTCGGGGGAAGTATGGCTACACCTTC.

This clone was seen only once. This chain joins TRBV11-3 and TRBJ2-1; the D gene is possibly TRBD2 (6 bases). Trimming removed 5 bases at V and 9 bases at J, with 20 bases between. Germline CDR1 and CDR2: SGHNT and YENEEA. The CDR3 runs 15 residues. The CDR3 is CASSPVGASAGEQFF. The CDR3 DNA reads TGTGCCAGCAGCCCTGTAGGGGCTAGCGCAGGTGAGCAGTTCTTC.

This chain links TRBV18 with TRBJ2-1, with 8 bases identical to TRBD1. CDR3 length: 13 residues. The V gene end was trimmed by 6 bases and the J gene end by 8 bases; junction bases not matched to a gene: 6. Germline V gene lookup returns CDR1 KGHSH and CDR2 LQKENI. This CDR3 reads CASSRTGGDEQFF. CDR3 DNA sequence: TGTGCCAGCTCCCGTACAGGGGGAGATGAGCAGTTCTTC.

The V call is TRBV6-5, the J call TRBJ1-2, with D possibly matching TRBD1 (5 bases). V dropped 6 bases and J dropped 8 bases, with 22 bases sitting between them. Per germline, CDR1 MNHEY and CDR2 SVGAGI. The length of the CDR3 is 15 residues. CDR3 amino acids: CASRLPGDITGGYTF. CDR3 bases: TGTGCCAGCAGGCTACCGGGGGATATAACGGGCGGCTACACCTTC.

The chain employs TRBV27 and TRBJ2-7; 12 positions agree with TRBD2. After removal of 5 bases from V and 2 bases from J, the junction contained 7 bases not matched to a gene. Germline CDR1 is MNHEY and CDR2 is SMNVEV (reference sequence). This CDR3 is 16 amino acids long. The CDR3 DNA follows: TGTGCCAGCAGTCTCCGACTAGCGGGGGCCCCCTACGAGCAGTACTTC. This encodes CASSLRLAGAPYEQYF.

The chain has TRBV20-1 and TRBJ2-4, with a possible D match to TRBD1 (5 bases). Trimming shortened V by 5 bases and J by 14 bases, and 16 bases separated the two germline ends. This CDR3 comprises 11 residues. CDR1 and CDR2 (germline): DFQATT, SNEGSKA (reference sequence). The CDR3 spells CSASRQSREYF. The CDR3 DNA follows: TGCAGTGCTTCCCGACAGTCCAGGGAGTACTTC.

The chain is built from TRBV3-1 (or the pseudogene TRBV3-2) and TRBJ2-2; weak D call: TRBD2 (6 bases). The CDR3 is 18 residues long. Germline V CDR1 and CDR2: LGHDT, YNNKEL (reference sequence). V was clipped by 6 bases and J by 3 bases, with 23 bases between them. CDR3 DNA: TGTGCCAGCAGGAGTTTACCGGGACTCGAACCCTACACCGGGGAGCTGTTTTTT. Translated: CASRSLPGLEPYTGELFF.

The chain is built from TRBV24-1 and TRBJ2-1; possibly TRBD1 for D (6 bases). Germline V gene data show CDR1 as KGHDR and CDR2 as SFDVKD. Between the trimmed V and J ends, which lost 4 bases and 5 bases, there was a span of 14 bases. The CDR3 runs 15 residues. Here the CDR3 DNA reads TGTGCCACCAGTGACCCAATACAGGGCCACAATGAGCAGTTCTTC. This codes for CATSDPIQGHNEQFF.

The genes are TRBV6-2 or TRBV6-3 and TRBJ1-1; D uncertain. V was cut by 2 bases and J by 4 bases, with 14 bases left in between. CDR1 is MNHEY and CDR2 is SVGEGT in the germline V gene. The CDR3 covers 15 residues. The CDR3 is CASSYGPVEGTEAFF. The CDR3 DNA sequence: TGTGCCAGCAGTTACGGGCCCGTTGAGGGCACTGAAGCTTTCTTT.

Only one count was recorded for this clone. The chain has TRBV19 and TRBJ1-5, with 8 bases lining up with TRBD1. The CDR3 is 12 amino acids. V lost 6 bases to trimming and J lost 7 bases; unmatched junction nucleotides: 2. Germline lookup yields CDR1 LNHDA and CDR2 SQIVND (reference sequence). For the CDR3, the DNA is TGTGCCAGTAGCAGGGGGCAACAGCCCCAGCATTTT. It is translated as CASSRGQQPQHF.

The count of this clone is one. The V call is TRBV6-4, the J call TRBJ1-5; D uncertain. Trimming took 0 bases from V and 3 from J, leaving 9 bases between them. In germline, CDR1 is MRHNA, CDR2 SNTAGT. CDR3 size: 15 residues. In DNA form, the CDR3 reads TGTGCCAGCAGTGACTCGGGGAGACCCAATCAGCCCCAGCATTTT. Its translation: CASSDSGRPNQPQHF.

In nucleotides, the CDR3 is TGTGCCACCAGTGAGCCGCAGGGCCCCGGGGAGCTGTTTTTT. Its translation: CATSEPQGPGELFF. The chain couples TRBV24-1 to TRBJ2-2, with D tentatively TRBD1 (5 bases). Between the trimmed V and J ends, which lost 4 bases and 6 bases, there was a span of 11 bases. Germline-derived CDR1 and CDR2 are KGHDR and SFDVKD. This CDR3 has 14 residues.

This chain uses TRBV28 with TRBJ1-1; maybe TRBD1 (5 bases). The ends were cut back, 0 bases at V and 2 bases at J, with 13 bases in the middle. CDR1 MDHEN and CDR2 SYDVKM come from the germline V gene. The CDR3 spans 16 residues. CDR3: CASSLWGLGTNTEAFF. In DNA form, the CDR3 reads TGTGCCAGCAGTTTATGGGGCTTGGGGACTAACACTGAAGCTTTCTTT.

The CDR3 DNA is TGTGCCAGCAGAAATGACAGGGGTTCGGCTACTGAAGCTTTCTTT. Translation gives CASRNDRGSATEAFF. The V and J genes are TRBV5-8 and TRBJ1-1, with TRBD1 matching 8 bases. From germline, CDR1 is SGHTS and CDR2 YDEGEE. This CDR3 comprises 15 residues. V lost 5 bases to trimming and J lost 5 bases; unmatched junction nucleotides: 11.

J is TRBJ2-1 and V is TRBV2; 13 bases map to TRBD2. J gave up 4 bases and V 8 bases, and 5 bases lay outside the gene matches. Germline loops: CDR1 SNHLY, CDR2 FYNNEI. The CDR3 spans 15 residues. This chain's CDR3 is CASRRTSGGYNEQFF. DNA of the CDR3: TGTGCCAGCCGAAGGACTAGCGGGGGTTACAATGAGCAGTTCTTC.

This clone is deemed medium-sized (0.01 to 0.1%). The V and J genes are TRBV6-5 and TRBJ1-1; a possible D gene is TRBD1 (5 bases). The CDR3 loop spans 12 amino acids. With 2 bases removed from V and 7 bases from J, the gap between germline ends came to 8 bases. Germline lookup yields CDR1 MNHEY and CDR2 SVGAGI. Here the CDR3 DNA reads TGTGCCAGCAGTTACGGGGGGATTGAAGCTTTCTTT. It yields the protein CASSYGGIEAFF.

The chain uses TRBV21-1 and TRBJ1-4. TRBV21-1 is termed a pseudogene. CDR3 size: 20 residues. The CDR3 DNA follows: TGTGCCAGCCGCCCATTCTTTCCGGGAGGTGAGTATTTAACTAATGAAAAACTGTTTTTT. Translated: CASRPFFPGGEYLTNEKLFF.

The chain couples TRBV5-1 to TRBJ1-2; D possibly corresponds to TRBD1 (5 bases). V lost 0 bases to trimming and J lost 6 bases, with 9 bases between them. The germline CDR1 and CDR2 sequences are SGHRS and YFSETQ. The length of the CDR3 is 13 residues. CDR3 sequence reads: CASSLAGLDGYTF. The CDR3 nucleotides are TGCGCCAGCAGCTTGGCAGGGCTTGATGGCTACACCTTC.